The 17 T cell receptor beta chains listed next were all sequenced from one sample in a study of technical replicates of blood from a few donors. TCRdb keeps only in-frame clones here, not all; method: immunoSEQ multiplex PCR. The profile shows approximately 65,000 clones, about 90% of them singletons. Sequencing input: PBMCs. These receptors all come from a human donor in good health. Some clones in this sample may be carry-over from other donors' samples.

The chain has TRBV7-9 and TRBJ1-1, with 7 bases lining up with TRBD1. With 3 bases clipped from V and 6 bases from J, the junction kept 1 base outside the gene matches. Per the germline V gene, CDR1 is SEHNR and CDR2 is FQNEAQ (reference sequence). The CDR3 length is 12 residues. CDR3 in amino acids: CASSFGTAEAFF. The CDR3 DNA follows: TGTGCCAGCAGCTTTGGGACAGCTGAAGCTTTCTTT.

The CDR3 loop reads CASSLAAGTYEQYF. The CDR3 coding sequence is TGTGCCAGCAGCTTAGCGGCAGGAACCTACGAGCAGTACTTC. The rearrangement links TRBV7-9 to TRBJ2-7; unclear D gene. The CDR3 loop spans 14 amino acids. In germline, CDR1 is SEHNR, CDR2 FQNEAQ (reference sequence). With 0 bases removed from V and 2 bases from J, the gap between germline ends came to 8 bases.

This clone was seen more than once but under ten times. The genes are TRBV19 and TRBJ2-7, with 10 bases identical to TRBD1. Trimming at V came to 5 bases and at J to 7 bases, leaving 8 bases not matched to a gene. This CDR3 is built from 14 residues. CDR1 is LNHDA, CDR2 SQIVND, per germline (reference sequence). In DNA form, the CDR3 reads TGTGCCAGTAGTTCGACAGGGGGCCTAGGAGAGCAGTACTTC. It codes for CASSSTGGLGEQYF. The full variable domain, completed using reference TRBV19 and TRBJ2-7, is DGGITQSPKYLFRKEGQNVTLSCEQNLNHDAMYWYRQDPGQGLRLIYYSQIVNDFQKGDIAEGYSVSREKKESFPLTVTSAQKNPTAFYLCASSSTGGLGEQYFGPGTRLTVT.

The chain employs TRBV7-2 and TRBJ1-4, with 8 positions matching TRBD1. The CDR3 is 15 amino acids. The germline V gene encodes CDR1 SGHTA and CDR2 FQGNSA. V dropped 1 base and J dropped 6; count of bases not matched to a gene: 4. CDR3 sequence reads: CASSLGQGSYEKLFF. In DNA, the CDR3 is TGTGCCAGCAGCTTAGGACAGGGGTCTTATGAAAAACTGTTTTTT.

The V and J genes are TRBV25-1 and TRBJ1-3; 7 bases line up with TRBD1. The V segment lost 2 bases and the J segment 4 bases; nucleotides outside the gene matches: 2. Germline loops: CDR1 MGHDK, CDR2 SYGVNS. The CDR3 contains 14 residues. The CDR3: CASSERQGGNTIYF. The DNA of the CDR3 is TGTGCCAGCAGTGAACGACAGGGAGGAAACACCATATATTTT.

This clone was found once. V and J are TRBV6-5 and TRBJ2-7, with 7 bases that match TRBD2. The CDR3 has 16 residues. Germline assignment: CDR1 MNHEY and CDR2 SVGAGI. J gave up 7 bases and V 0 bases, and 12 bases lay outside the gene matches. The CDR3 region has the DNA TGTGCCAGCAGTTACTCGAGGGTGGGAGGGCCAGGGGAGCAGTACTTC. Its translation: CASSYSRVGGPGEQYF.

Concerning this clone itself: The junction differs from germline at one of its ends, possibly a read error. V gene TRBV7-2 combines with J gene TRBJ2-7; TRBD2 matches 11 bases. The CDR3 is 14 amino acids. The germline V gene encodes CDR1 SGHTA and CDR2 FQGNSA. The DNA for the CDR3 is TGTGCCAGCAGCGTAGCGGGGGGGACCTACGAGCAGTACTTC. It is translated as CASSVAGGTYEQYF.

This clone was counted a few times. The gene calls are TRBV7-2 and TRBJ1-6; TRBD1 aligns across 9 bases. Germline CDR1 is SGHTA and CDR2 is FQGNSA. V was pared by 5 bases and J by 9 bases, with 5 bases of the junction left unmatched. The CDR3 length is 14 residues. The CDR3 region is CASSPGTGSSPLHF. The CDR3 DNA sequence: TGTGCCAGCAGCCCCGGGACAGGGTCTTCACCCCTCCACTTT.

V usage is TRBV4-2 and J usage is TRBJ1-1; TRBD1 agrees at 11 bases. The CDR3 is made up of 17 amino acids. The junction had 11 bases not matched to a gene; V was cut back by 6 bases and J by 2 bases. Germline lookup yields CDR1 LGHNA and CDR2 YNFKEQ. CDR3 loop: CASRLTGGTGGNTEAFF. The CDR3 region has the DNA TGTGCCAGCAGACTCACGGGGGGGACAGGGGGAAACACTGAAGCTTTCTTT.

The J gene is TRBJ2-1, the V gene TRBV6-5; perhaps TRBD1 as D (6 bases). Germline CDR1 and CDR2: MNHEY and SVGAGI. The CDR3 sequence is 12 residues long. V lost 5 bases and J 16 bases, leaving 18 bases between the germline ends. Written as DNA, the CDR3 is TGTGCCAGCAGTCTTATACCGGGACATCTTTTCTTC. Translation gives CASSLIPGHLFF.

The chain's CDR3 is CASSVASGGMTDTQYF. CDR3 DNA sequence: TGTGCCAGCAGCGTAGCTAGCGGGGGAATGACAGATACGCAGTATTTT. This chain joins TRBV9 and TRBJ2-3, with 10 bases lining up with TRBD2. Germline V gene lookup returns CDR1 SGDLS and CDR2 YYNGEE. The CDR3 spans 16 residues. V trimming: 0 bases; J trimming: 3 bases; junction bases outside the gene matches: 4. Filled out from reference TRBV9 and TRBJ2-3, the complete variable domain reads DSGVTQTPKHLITATGQRVTLRCSPRSGDLSVYWYQQSLDQGLQFLIQYYNGEERAKGNILERFSAQQFPDLHSELNLSSLELGDSALYFCASSVASGGMTDTQYFGPGTRLTVL.

The CDR3 DNA follows: TGTGCCAGCAGCGTAGCTGGACAGGGCTACGAGCAGTACTTC. Translated: CASSVAGQGYEQYF. This rearrangement joins TRBV9 to TRBJ2-7; 8 nucleotides agree with TRBD1. The CDR3 spans 14 residues. Germline lookup yields CDR1 SGDLS and CDR2 YYNGEE. The V and J ends lost 0 bases and 3 bases, in that order; junction bases with no gene match: 2.

The gene calls are TRBV6-5 and TRBJ1-6; D not resolved. CDR1 and CDR2 (germline): MNHEY, SVGAGI. The length of the CDR3 is 14 residues. Trimming took 6 bases from V and 5 from J, leaving 11 bases between them. The CDR3 loop reads CASSLGANNSPLHF. The CDR3 DNA is TGTGCCAGCAGCTTGGGCGCAAATAATTCACCCCTCCACTTT.

V gene TRBV5-1 combines with J gene TRBJ2-1, with D tentatively TRBD2 (6 bases). CDR3 size: 15 residues. Germline V gene sequence: CDR1 SGHRS, CDR2 YFSETQ. The V end was cut by 3 bases, the J end by 8 bases, with 18 bases between. CDR3 nucleotides: TGCGCCAGCAGCTCGTATAGCGGAATCGGCGATGAGCAGTTCTTC. Translated: CASSSYSGIGDEQFF.

V and J are TRBV5-6 and TRBJ1-2, with a possible D match to TRBD1 (6 bases). V lost 4 bases, J lost 4 bases, and 11 bases lay in between. Germline loops: CDR1 SGHDT, CDR2 YYEEEE. The CDR3 totals 13 residues. The CDR3, as DNA: TGTGCCAGCAGCCCCGGGACAACCTATGGCTACACCTTC. Translated: CASSPGTTYGYTF.

The chain employs TRBV5-1 and TRBJ1-2; TRBD1 agrees at 8 bases. This CDR3 spans 14 amino acids. CDR1 and CDR2 (germline): SGHRS, YFSETQ. The V gene end was trimmed by 1 base and the J gene end by 4 bases; junction bases not matched to a gene: 3. The CDR3 protein is CASSLSTGAYGYTF. As DNA, the CDR3 is TGCGCCAGCAGCTTGTCGACAGGGGCCTATGGCTACACCTTC.

The chain has TRBV14 and TRBJ1-2, with unresolved D. The CDR3 runs to 15 residues. The germline V gene encodes CDR1 SGHDN and CDR2 FVKESK. V was cut by 0 bases and J by 3 bases, with 11 bases left in between. This CDR3 is CASSQDLNRDYGYTF. The CDR3 DNA follows: TGTGCCAGCAGCCAAGATTTAAACCGGGACTATGGCTACACCTTC.